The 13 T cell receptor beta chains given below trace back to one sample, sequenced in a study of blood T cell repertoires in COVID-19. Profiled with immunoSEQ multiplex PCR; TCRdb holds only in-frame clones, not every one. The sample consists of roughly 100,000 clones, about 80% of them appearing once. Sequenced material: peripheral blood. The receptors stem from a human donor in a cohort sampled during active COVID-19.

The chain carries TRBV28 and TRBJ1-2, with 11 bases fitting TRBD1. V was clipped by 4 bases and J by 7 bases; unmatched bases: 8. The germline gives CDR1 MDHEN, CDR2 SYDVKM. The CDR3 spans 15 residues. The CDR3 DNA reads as TGTGCCAGCAGTTCCTACCTGGGACAGGGGGTTGGCTACACCTTC. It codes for CASSSYLGQGVGYTF.

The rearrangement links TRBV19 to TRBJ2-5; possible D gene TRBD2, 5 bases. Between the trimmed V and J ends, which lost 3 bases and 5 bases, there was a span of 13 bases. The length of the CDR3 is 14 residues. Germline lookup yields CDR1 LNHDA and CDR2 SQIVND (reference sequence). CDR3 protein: CASSIALAGETQYF. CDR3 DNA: TGTGCCAGTAGTATCGCCCTAGCCGGGGAGACCCAGTACTTC. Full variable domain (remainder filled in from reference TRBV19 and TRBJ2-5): DGGITQSPKYLFRKEGQNVTLSCEQNLNHDAMYWYRQDPGQGLRLIYYSQIVNDFQKGDIAEGYSVSREKKESFPLTVTSAQKNPTAFYLCASSIALAGETQYFGPGTRLLVL.

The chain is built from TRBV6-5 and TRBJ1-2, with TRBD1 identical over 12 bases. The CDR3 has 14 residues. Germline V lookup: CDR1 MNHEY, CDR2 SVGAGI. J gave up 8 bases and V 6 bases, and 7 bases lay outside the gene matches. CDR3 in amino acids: CASRGTGGARGYTF. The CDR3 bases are TGTGCCAGCAGGGGGACAGGGGGCGCCCGGGGCTACACCTTC.

The CDR3 reads CASSSRGAYEQYF. As DNA, the CDR3 is TGCGCCAGCAGCTCTCGAGGTGCCTACGAGCAGTACTTC. The chain combines TRBV4-1 with TRBJ2-7; D gene ambiguous. The length of the CDR3 is 13 residues. Germline-derived CDR1 and CDR2 are MGHRA and YSYEKL. With 5 bases removed from V and 2 bases from J, the gap between germline ends came to 10 bases.

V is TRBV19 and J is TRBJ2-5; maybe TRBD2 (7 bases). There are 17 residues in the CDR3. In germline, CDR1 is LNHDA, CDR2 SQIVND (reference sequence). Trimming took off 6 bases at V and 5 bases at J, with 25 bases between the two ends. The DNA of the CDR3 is TGTGCCAGTAGCCTCTGGAGCGGGAACCCAACAGGGGAGACCCAGTACTTC. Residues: CASSLWSGNPTGETQYF.

The CDR3 region is CASTNPGAGGWSEQYF. The CDR3, as DNA: TGTGCCAGCACCAATCCTGGGGCAGGGGGCTGGAGCGAGCAGTACTTC. The V call is TRBV7-2, the J call TRBJ2-7; 8 nucleotides agree with TRBD1. The CDR3 covers 16 residues. V was pared by 7 bases and J by 6 bases, with 17 bases of the junction left unmatched. CDR1 is SGHTA, CDR2 FQGNSA, per germline.

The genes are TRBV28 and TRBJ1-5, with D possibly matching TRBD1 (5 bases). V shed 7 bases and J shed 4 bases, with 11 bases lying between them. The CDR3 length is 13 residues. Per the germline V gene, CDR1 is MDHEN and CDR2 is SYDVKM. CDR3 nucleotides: TGTGCCAGCATTAGGGGCCTTAATCAGCCCCAGCATTTT. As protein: CASIRGLNQPQHF.

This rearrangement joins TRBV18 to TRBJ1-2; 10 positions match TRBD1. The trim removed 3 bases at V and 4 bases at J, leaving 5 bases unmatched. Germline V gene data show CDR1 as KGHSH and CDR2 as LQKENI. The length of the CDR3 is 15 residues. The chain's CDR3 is CASSPTGGAGYGYTF. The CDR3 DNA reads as TGTGCCAGCTCACCGACAGGGGGCGCGGGCTATGGCTACACCTTC.

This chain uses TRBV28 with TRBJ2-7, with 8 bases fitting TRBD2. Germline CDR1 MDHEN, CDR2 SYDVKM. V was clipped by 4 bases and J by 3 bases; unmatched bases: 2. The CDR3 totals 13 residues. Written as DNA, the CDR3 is TGTGCCAGCAGTTCAGCGGGAGACTACGAGCAGTACTTC. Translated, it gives CASSSAGDYEQYF.

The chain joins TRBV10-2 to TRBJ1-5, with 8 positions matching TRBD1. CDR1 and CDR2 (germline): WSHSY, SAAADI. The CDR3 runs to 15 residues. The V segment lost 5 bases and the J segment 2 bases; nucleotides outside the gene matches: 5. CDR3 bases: TGCGCCAGCAGTTCGTTGGGACAGGGCAATCAGCCCCAGCATTTT. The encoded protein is CASSSLGQGNQPQHF.

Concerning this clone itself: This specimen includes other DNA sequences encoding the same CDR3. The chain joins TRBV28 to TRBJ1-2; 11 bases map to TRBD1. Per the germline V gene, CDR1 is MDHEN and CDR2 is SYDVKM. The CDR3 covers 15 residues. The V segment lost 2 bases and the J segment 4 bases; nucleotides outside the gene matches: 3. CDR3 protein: CASSLGDRGVYGYTF. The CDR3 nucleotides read TGTGCCAGCAGTTTAGGGGACAGGGGGGTCTATGGCTACACCTTC.

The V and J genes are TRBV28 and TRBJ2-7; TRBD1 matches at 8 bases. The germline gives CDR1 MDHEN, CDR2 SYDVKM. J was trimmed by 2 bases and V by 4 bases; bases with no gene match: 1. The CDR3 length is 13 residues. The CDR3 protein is CASSSGGPYEQYF. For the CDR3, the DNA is TGTGCCAGCAGTTCAGGGGGCCCCTACGAGCAGTACTTC. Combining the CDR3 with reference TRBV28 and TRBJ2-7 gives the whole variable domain DVKVTQSSRYLVKRTGEKVFLECVQDMDHENMFWYRQDPGLGLRLIYFSYDVKMKEKGDIPEGYSVSREKKERFSLILESASTNQTSMYLCASSSGGPYEQYFGPGTRLTVT.

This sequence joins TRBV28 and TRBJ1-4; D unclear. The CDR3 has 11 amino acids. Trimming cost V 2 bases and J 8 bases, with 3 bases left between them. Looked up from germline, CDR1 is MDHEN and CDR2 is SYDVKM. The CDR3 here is CASSLLEKLFF. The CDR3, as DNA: TGTGCCAGCAGTTTACTGGAAAAACTGTTTTTT.